The 27 T cell receptor beta chains given below trace back to one sample, sequenced in a study of neurological immune-mediated disorders. Time point in this sample: longitudinal time-point 3. From the 5' RACE reads, TCRdb called clonotypes with MiXCR, one entry per CDR3 protein. The data hold 84,000 or so distinct CDR3 sequences, with under 4.5% observed a single time. Material: PBMCs. These TCRs come from a woman aged 55-70 years with multiple sclerosis.

This clonotype came up many times. The rearrangement links TRBV5-1 to TRBJ2-1, with D tentatively TRBD1 (5 bases). The ends were cut back, 0 bases at V and 3 bases at J, with 7 bases in the middle. Germline V gene data show CDR1 as SGHRS and CDR2 as YFSETQ. The CDR3 is 14 residues long. The CDR3, as DNA: TGCGCCAGCAGCTTGGCAGGGTTCTACAATGAGCAGTTCTTC. The encoded protein is CASSLAGFYNEQFF.

This clonotype was seen ten or more times. The chain is built from TRBV5-1 and TRBJ2-5, with TRBD2 matching over 7 bases. Trimming at V came to 2 bases and at J to 4 bases, leaving 8 bases not matched to a gene. Germline assignment: CDR1 SGHRS and CDR2 YFSETQ. This CDR3 is 15 amino acids long. CDR3 nucleotides: TGCGCCAGCAGCTTCCCCGGGACTACGGTAGAGACCCAGTACTTC. It codes for CASSFPGTTVETQYF.

This clonotype was recorded many times. The chain links TRBV5-1 to TRBJ2-7, with D possibly being TRBD1 (6 bases). Trimming cost V 0 bases and J 2 bases, with 12 bases left between them. Germline lookup yields CDR1 SGHRS and CDR2 YFSETQ. This CDR3 is built from 15 residues. This CDR3 reads CASSLDLTGPYEQYF. CDR3 nucleotide sequence: TGCGCCAGCAGCTTGGATCTAACAGGGCCCTACGAGCAGTACTTC.

This clonotype was observed at least ten times. Written as DNA, the CDR3 is TGTGCCAGCAGGGAAGGACAGGCCAATCAGCCCCAGCATTTT. It translates to CASREGQANQPQHF. This chain connects TRBV12-3 or TRBV12-4 to TRBJ1-5, with TRBD1 identical over 7 bases. CDR3 length: 14 amino acids. Trimming cost V 6 bases and J 3 bases; bases outside gene matches: 5.

This clonotype was detected ten times or more. The rearrangement links TRBV20-1 to TRBJ2-5; 7 nucleotides align to TRBD1. Per the germline V gene, CDR1 is DFQATT and CDR2 is SNEGSKA (reference sequence). The CDR3 sequence is 16 residues long. V lost 1 base and J lost 3; bases outside the gene matches: 11. The DNA of the CDR3 is TGCAGTGCTAGAGTACGCCTTCGGCAGGGGGAAGAGACCCAGTACTTC. Protein product: CSARVRLRQGEETQYF.

This clonotype occurred many times. The chain has TRBV12-3 or TRBV12-4 and TRBJ2-1; 7 bases agree with TRBD2. Trimming cost V 6 bases and J 7 bases; bases outside gene matches: 9. This CDR3 spans 14 amino acids. The CDR3 DNA is TGTGCCAGCAGGCCCTCGGGACTATTGAATGAGCAGTTCTTC. The encoded protein is CASRPSGLLNEQFF.

In its sample, this clonotype was seen many times. The chain recombines TRBV18 with TRBJ1-5, with 7 bases fitting TRBD1. Losses at the gene ends were 1 base for V and 7 bases for J; bases not matched to a gene: 10. The CDR3 has 16 residues. The germline V gene has CDR1 KGHSH and CDR2 LQKENI. CDR3 DNA sequence: TGTGCCAGCTCACCACGACAGGGATCCGTAGGACAGCCCCAGCATTTT. It yields the protein CASSPRQGSVGQPQHF.

This clonotype occurred a few times. V gene TRBV25-1 combines with J gene TRBJ2-5; maybe TRBD2 (6 bases). Trimming cost V 4 bases and J 4 bases, with 13 bases left between them. CDR3 length equals 14 residues. Germline lookup yields CDR1 MGHDK and CDR2 SYGVNS. CDR3 amino acids: CASSGRRGGETQYF. As DNA, the CDR3 is TGTGCCAGCAGTGGGAGACGGGGAGGAGAGACCCAGTACTTC.

The chain has TRBV30 and TRBJ1-5; D not resolved. Trimming cost V 2 bases and J 2 bases, with 7 bases left between them. The CDR3 has 13 residues. Germline CDR1 GTSNPN, CDR2 SVGIG (reference sequence). CDR3 nucleotides: TGTGCCTGGAGTCCGAATGGCAATCAGCCCCAGCATTTT. Its protein is CAWSPNGNQPQHF.

This clonotype appeared many times. The CDR3 reads CASSESREQYF. For the CDR3, the DNA is TGTGCCAGCAGCGAATCGCGCGAGCAGTACTTC. J is TRBJ2-7 and V is TRBV3-1; D remains unclear. Trimming removed 5 bases from V and 6 bases from J, with 8 bases in between. This CDR3 is built from 11 residues. Germline V lookup: CDR1 LGHDT, CDR2 YNNKEL (reference sequence).

This clonotype was observed a handful of times. The rearrangement links TRBV28 to TRBJ1-2, with 11 bases lining up with TRBD1. From germline, CDR1 is MDHEN and CDR2 SYDVKM. V gave up 6 bases and J gave up 8 bases; unmatched junction bases: 17. The CDR3 is made up of 17 amino acids. This CDR3 is CASSSSGTGGRPRGYTF. The CDR3 region has the DNA TGTGCCAGCAGCTCATCCGGGACAGGGGGACGCCCAAGGGGCTACACCTTC.

J is TRBJ1-2 and V is TRBV2; no clear D gene. This CDR3 contains 14 residues. Deletions cut 4 bases from V and 6 bases from J, with 15 bases between. Germline values: CDR1 SNHLY, CDR2 FYNNEI. This CDR3 is CASSGVGEVDGYTF. CDR3 nucleotide sequence: TGTGCCAGCAGTGGGGTTGGGGAGGTCGATGGCTACACCTTC. Looking up the rest from reference TRBV2 and TRBJ1-2 gives the full variable domain: EPEVTQTPSHQVTQMGQEVILRCVPISNHLYFYWYRQILGQKVEFLVSFYNNEISEKSEIFDDQFSVERPDGSNFTLKIRSTKLEDSAMYFCASSGVGEVDGYTFGSGTRLTVV.

This clonotype showed up many times. This chain connects TRBV5-1 to TRBJ2-2; a weak D match, TRBD2 (5 bases). This CDR3 is 11 amino acids long. Trimming stripped 7 bases from V and 7 bases from J, with 8 bases between. The germline V gene has CDR1 SGHRS and CDR2 YFSETQ. As DNA, the CDR3 is TGCGCCAGCGTCGGAGGCGGGGAGCTGTTTTTT. Translating it yields CASVGGGELFF. The full variable domain, its missing parts supplied by reference TRBV5-1 and TRBJ2-2, is KAGVTQTPRYLIKTRGQQVTLSCSPISGHRSVSWYQQTPGQGLQFLFEYFSETQRNKGNFPGRFSGRQFSNSRSEMNVSTLELGDSALYLCASVGGGELFFGEGSRLTVL.

This clonotype was counted many times. The chain recombines TRBV2 with TRBJ2-4; D possibly corresponds to TRBD2 (7 bases). CDR1 SNHLY and CDR2 FYNNEI come from the germline V gene. The CDR3 consists of 16 residues. The ends were cut back, 2 bases at V and 0 bases at J, with 11 bases in the middle. The DNA of the CDR3 is TGTGCCAGCAGTGAATCGGGGGGCCTAGCCAAAAACATTCAGTACTTC. It codes for CASSESGGLAKNIQYF.

The chain couples TRBV7-6 to TRBJ2-2; TRBD1 is a possible D gene (6 bases). This CDR3 is 14 amino acids long. The germline V and J ends were trimmed by 4 bases and 3 bases, with 9 bases remaining between them. Germline values: CDR1 SGHVS, CDR2 FNYEAQ. Written as DNA, the CDR3 is TGTGCCAGCAGCTCAAACAGGGACACCGGGGAGCTGTTTTTT. Translation: CASSSNRDTGELFF.

There are a few counts of this clonotype. This rearrangement joins TRBV27 to TRBJ2-1; D may be TRBD2 (6 bases). The CDR3 spans 15 residues. V lost 8 bases and J lost 3, with 17 bases in between. Germline CDR1 MNHEY, CDR2 SMNVEV (reference sequence). CDR3 amino acids: CASRTPGLLYNEQFF. The CDR3 region has the DNA TGTGCCAGCCGTACGCCGGGACTCCTCTACAATGAGCAGTTCTTC.

Ten or more counts support this clonotype. This chain uses TRBV5-4 with TRBJ2-1; 10 positions agree with TRBD2. The CDR3 runs 14 residues. In germline, CDR1 is SGHNT, CDR2 YYREEE (reference sequence). V was pared by 7 bases and J by 6 bases, with 7 bases of the junction left unmatched. Written as DNA, the CDR3 is TGTGCCAGCCAAAAGCGGGGGGGCGTCAATGAGCAGTTCTTC. Residues: CASQKRGGVNEQFF.

This clonotype was recorded at least ten times. The chain employs TRBV20-1 and TRBJ2-1; D is tentatively TRBD1 or TRBD2 (5 bases each). The CDR3 totals 13 residues. CDR1 and CDR2 from the germline V gene are DFQATT and SNEGSKA (reference sequence). V lost 3 bases, J lost 4 bases, and 10 bases lay in between. CDR3 amino acids: CSASGTNYNEQFF. In DNA form, the CDR3 reads TGCAGTGCTAGTGGGACCAATTACAATGAGCAGTTCTTC.

The rearrangement links TRBV6-1 to TRBJ2-4; D is perhaps TRBD1 or TRBD2 (5 bases each). With 2 bases removed from V and 14 bases from J, the gap between germline ends came to 19 bases. Germline CDR1 MNHNS, CDR2 SASEGT. This CDR3 comprises 14 residues. Here the CDR3 DNA reads TGTGCCAGCAGTGAACTCACGGGGCAGGGACGGGAGTACTTC. Translated, it gives CASSELTGQGREYF.

This clonotype was found many times. The CDR3 spells CASRDPGAPGETQYF. DNA for the CDR3: TGTGCCAGCAGAGATCCAGGGGCTCCAGGAGAGACCCAGTACTTC. This chain uses TRBV7-2 with TRBJ2-5, with D possibly TRBD1 on 6 matching bases. V gave up 6 bases and J gave up 4 bases, with 18 bases separating them. The CDR3 sequence is 15 residues long. Germline-derived CDR1 and CDR2 are SGHTA and FQGNSA.

In its sample, this clonotype was seen many times. The rearrangement uses TRBV3-1 and TRBJ2-3, with 9 positions matching TRBD2. Germline V gene data show CDR1 as LGHDT and CDR2 as YNNKEL (reference sequence). V lost 4 bases and J lost 4; bases outside the gene matches: 9. This CDR3 is 16 amino acids long. The CDR3 is CASSPPSGGIADTQYF. For the CDR3, the DNA is TGTGCCAGCAGCCCTCCAAGCGGGGGGATCGCAGATACGCAGTATTTT.

Ten or more counts support this clonotype. The chain couples TRBV27 to TRBJ1-3, with D maybe TRBD1 (6 bases). Trimming stripped 6 bases from V and 1 base from J, with 16 bases between. Germline assignment: CDR1 MNHEY and CDR2 SMNVEV (reference sequence). This CDR3 is 16 amino acids long. CDR3 coding DNA: TGTGCCAGCAGAGGGATTGGGGGGGCATCTGGAAACACCATATATTTT. This encodes CASRGIGGASGNTIYF.

This clonotype was seen at least ten times. The chain has TRBV7-9 and TRBJ2-1, with 14 bases matching TRBD2. The CDR3 covers 16 residues. Germline V gene lookup returns CDR1 SEHNR and CDR2 FQNEAQ (reference sequence). Losses at the gene ends were 5 bases for V and 7 bases for J; bases not matched to a gene: 7. The CDR3 region has the DNA TGTGCCAGCAGCCCGGGGACTAGCGGGGGTTTTAATGAGCAGTTCTTC. It translates to CASSPGTSGGFNEQFF.

This chain links TRBV30 with TRBJ1-3; D is uncertain. This CDR3 spans 13 amino acids. Germline assignment: CDR1 GTSNPN and CDR2 SVGIG (reference sequence). The CDR3 sequence is CSLGKGNGNTIYF. The CDR3 DNA is TGTTCCCTAGGGAAGGGAAATGGAAACACCATATATTTT.

There are many counts of this clonotype. The chain recombines TRBV12-3 or TRBV12-4 with TRBJ2-1; no clear D gene. Between the trimmed V and J ends, which lost 2 bases and 0 bases, there was a span of 11 bases. The CDR3 has 16 amino acids. As DNA, the CDR3 is TGTGCCAGCAGTTTATGGAAGAGCAGCTCCTACAATGAGCAGTTCTTC. This translates into CASSLWKSSSYNEQFF.

This clonotype was picked up many times. This CDR3 is CASSYPQGAFGYTF. As DNA, the CDR3 is TGTGCCAGCAGTTACCCCCAGGGGGCGTTTGGCTACACCTTC. J is TRBJ1-2 and V is TRBV12-3 or TRBV12-4, with 8 bases matching TRBD1. The CDR3 covers 14 residues. V lost 4 bases to trimming and J lost 7 bases; unmatched junction nucleotides: 8.

Many counts were recorded for this clonotype. The chain recombines TRBV18 with TRBJ2-5; possibly TRBD1 or TRBD2 for D (5 bases each). Deletions cut 1 base from V and 1 base from J, with 13 bases between. Germline V gives CDR1 KGHSH, CDR2 LQKENI. The CDR3 spans 16 residues. The CDR3 DNA follows: TGTGCCAGCTCACCACGACAGCAGAGGGTCCAAGAGACCCAGTACTTC. Translated: CASSPRQQRVQETQYF.